The rows below give T cell receptor beta chains drawn from one sample of a study of cytomegalovirus exposure and HLA in healthy donors. TCRdb keeps only in-frame clones here, not all; method: immunoSEQ multiplex PCR. The sample carries some 130,000 clones, roughly 9.6% recorded once. The specimen was PBMCs. The source is a woman in her thirties or forties in good health and CMV-seropositive. CDR3s include the opening cysteine and the closing phenylalanine or tryptophan. D genes are given only for firm matches. Only some rows state a clone size, as once, few, many or a class for expanded clones.

size: NA; J: TRBJ2-3; D: NA; V: TRBV14; CDR3: CASSVDGDTQYF; DNA: TGTGCCAGCAGCGTTGACGGGGATACGCAGTATTTT
size: NA; J: TRBJ2-7; D: NA; V: TRBV6-5; CDR3: CASSYPGGSGEQYF; DNA: TGTGCCAGCAGTTACCCGGGCGGGTCCGGGGAGCAGTACTTC
size: few; J: TRBJ2-3; D: TRBD1; V: TRBV10-3; CDR3: CAISDGTGVKNTQYF; DNA: TGTGCCATCAGTGATGGGACAGGGGTGAAGAATACGCAGTATTTT
size: NA; J: TRBJ1-1; D: NA; V: TRBV4-1; CDR3: CASSQGYGVVNTEAFF; DNA: TGCGCCAGCAGCCAAGGATACGGGGTCGTGAACACTGAAGCTTTCTTT
size: few; J: TRBJ2-1; D: TRBD2; V: TRBV9; CDR3: CASSDLNRLAGQFF; DNA: TGTGCCAGCAGCGACTTAAATCGACTAGCCGGTCAGTTCTTC
size: NA; J: TRBJ2-3; D: TRBD2; V: TRBV7-3; CDR3: CASSLGGTSITDTQYF; DNA: TGTGCCAGCAGCTTAGGTGGGACTAGCATCACAGATACGCAGTATTTT
size: few; J: TRBJ2-1; D: NA; V: TRBV29-1; CDR3: CSGMRGSEQFF; DNA: TGCAGCGGGATGAGAGGGAGTGAGCAGTTCTTC
size: NA; J: TRBJ1-4; D: NA; V: TRBV6-1; CDR3: CASTTATNEKLFF; DNA: TGTGCCAGCACGACAGCAACTAATGAAAAACTGTTTTTT
size: few; J: TRBJ1-1; D: NA; V: TRBV5-6; CDR3: CASSLAAGAEAFF; DNA: TGTGCCAGCAGCTTGGCCGCCGGGGCTGAAGCTTTCTTT
size: NA; J: TRBJ2-5; D: TRBD2; V: TRBV11-3; CDR3: CASGGGGPQETQYF; DNA: TGTGCCAGCGGGGGCGGGGGGCCCCAAGAGACCCAGTACTTC
size: NA; J: TRBJ1-1; D: NA; V: TRBV5-1; CDR3: CASSLEGALYNTEAFF; DNA: TGCGCCAGCAGCTTAGAGGGCGCGCTTTATAACACTGAAGCTTTCTTT
size: NA; J: TRBJ1-1; D: NA; V: TRBV9; CDR3: CASSVVPPSRRGSTEAFF; DNA: TGTGCCAGCAGCGTAGTTCCCCCCTCGCGAAGGGGGTCCACTGAAGCTTTCTTT
size: NA; J: TRBJ2-5; D: NA; V: TRBV7-2; CDR3: CASSLARETQYF; DNA: TGTGCCAGCAGCTTAGCTCGAGAGACCCAGTACTTC
size: NA; J: TRBJ1-3; D: NA; V: TRBV5-6; CDR3: CASSLYSSGNTIYF; DNA: TGTGCCAGCAGCTTGTACAGCTCTGGAAACACCATATATTTT
size: few; J: TRBJ2-7; D: NA; V: TRBV2; CDR3: CASSEGEPDYEQYF; DNA: TGTGCCAGCAGTGAAGGCGAGCCGGACTACGAGCAGTACTTC
size: NA; J: TRBJ1-1; D: NA; V: TRBV11-3; CDR3: CASSYVRGGTEAFF; DNA: TGTGCCAGCAGCTACGTTAGGGGAGGAACTGAAGCTTTCTTT
size: few; J: TRBJ2-4; D: NA; V: TRBV6-1; CDR3: CASSGGLLYIQYF; DNA: TGTGCCAGCAGTGGGGGGCTTCTTTACATTCAGTACTTC
size: few; J: TRBJ2-7; D: TRBD1; V: TRBV7-2; CDR3: CASSLAPGGSEQYF; DNA: TGTGCCAGCAGCTTAGCTCCAGGGGGCAGCGAGCAGTACTTC
size: few; J: TRBJ1-2; D: TRBD1; V: TRBV5-4; CDR3: CASSRRAGGAPNGYTF; DNA: TGTGCCAGCAGCCGGAGGGCAGGGGGCGCCCCCAACGGCTACACCTTC
size: NA; J: TRBJ2-1; D: TRBD2; V: TRBV10-3; CDR3: CAIKSRGGMANNEQFF; DNA: TGTGCCATCAAAAGTCGGGGGGGTATGGCTAACAATGAGCAGTTCTTC
size: NA; J: TRBJ1-2; D: NA; V: TRBV11-1; CDR3: CASSTIPGNYGYGYTF; DNA: TGTGCCAGCAGCACAATCCCAGGGAACTACGGATATGGCTACACCTTC
size: NA; J: TRBJ2-1; D: TRBD1; V: TRBV6-6; CDR3: CASSYANRDRGFF; DNA: TGTGCCAGCAGTTATGCGAACCGGGACAGGGGGTTCTTC
size: NA; J: TRBJ1-5; D: NA; V: TRBV21-1; CDR3: CASSNPGIQPQHF; DNA: TGTGCCAGCAGCAACCCAGGGATTCAGCCCCAGCATTTT
size: NA; J: TRBJ1-2; D: NA; V: TRBV5-1; CDR3: CASSLSSSGGGYGYTF; DNA: TGCGCCAGCAGCTTGTCCAGTAGCGGGGGCGGCTATGGCTACACCTTC
size: few; J: TRBJ1-1; D: NA; V: TRBV6-5; CDR3: CASYSPPGVAFF; DNA: TGTGCCAGCTATTCCCCCCCCGGAGTGGCTTTCTTT
size: few; J: TRBJ1-1; D: NA; V: TRBV9; CDR3: CASSYLTGNTEAFF; DNA: TGTGCCAGCAGCTACTTGACAGGGAACACTGAAGCTTTCTTT
size: many; J: TRBJ2-7; D: NA; V: TRBV5-4; CDR3: CASSSTSQDEQYF; DNA: TGTGCCAGCAGCTCTACAAGCCAGGACGAGCAGTACTTC
size: NA; J: TRBJ2-1; D: NA; V: TRBV12-5; CDR3: CASGLGTWQFF; DNA: TGTGCTAGTGGTTTGGGCACATGGCAGTTCTTC